Below are 6 T cell receptor beta chains sequenced from a single sample in a study of post-analysis software for immune sequencing data. Unique molecular identifiers tagged the TCR beta cDNA libraries. TCRdb re-called the PCR reads through MiXCR, storing one row per CDR3 protein. The sample carries around 770,000 distinct CDR3 sequences, 35% to 55% recorded once. Their recognized antigens are unknown. Study results and caveats: Compared with controls, patients had more of about 5 TRBV segments, including TRBV5-6, TRBV5-1 and TRBV20-1.

Sequenced material: blood. The receptors shown here come from a girl aged 10-17 years with multiple sclerosis.

The chain combines TRBV20-1 with TRBJ2-1; possibly TRBD2 for D (5 bases). CDR1 and CDR2 (germline): DFQATT, SNEGSKA (reference sequence). V was trimmed by 6 bases and J by 4 bases, leaving 13 bases between them. CDR3 length equals 13 residues. The CDR3, as DNA: TGCAGTGCCCGGATCCCGGGATACAATGAGCAGTTCTTC. It is translated as CSARIPGYNEQFF.

The chain has TRBV12-3 or TRBV12-4 and TRBJ2-1; 8 nucleotides match TRBD2. The CDR3 consists of 16 residues. Germline trimming cut 3 bases from V and 2 bases from J; bases unmatched to any gene: 6. CDR3 in DNA: TGTGCCAGCAGTTTCTCCGGGACTAGGGCCTACAATGAGCAGTTCTTC. Amino acid sequence: CASSFSGTRAYNEQFF.

The chain has TRBV4-3 and TRBJ1-1; the D is unclear. V dropped 4 bases and J dropped 4 bases, with 16 bases sitting between them. The CDR3 consists of 15 residues. Looked up from germline, CDR1 is LGHNA and CDR2 is YSLEER. CDR3 region: CASSPHGNGGTEAFF. The CDR3 DNA follows: TGCGCCAGCAGCCCCCACGGGAACGGAGGCACTGAAGCTTTCTTT.

The chain carries TRBV4-1 and TRBJ2-1, with unresolved D. V was shortened by 1 base and J by 3 bases, with 7 bases between the two germline ends. CDR1 is MGHRA and CDR2 is YSYEKL in the germline V gene. The CDR3 loop spans 14 amino acids. Written as DNA, the CDR3 is TGCGCCAGCAGCCAAGGCTGGGGCTACAATGAGCAGTTCTTC. This encodes CASSQGWGYNEQFF.

The rearrangement links TRBV20-1 to TRBJ2-7; 10 positions match TRBD2. CDR3 length: 17 residues. Germline lookup yields CDR1 DFQATT and CDR2 SNEGSKA (reference sequence). V was clipped by 3 bases and J by 7 bases; unmatched bases: 18. CDR3 nucleotides: TGCAGTGCTAGTTCCTATGAGGGGACTAGCGTCTACAATGAGCAGTACTTC. This gives the protein CSASSYEGTSVYNEQYF.

The genes are TRBV29-1 and TRBJ1-1; 7 positions agree with TRBD1. CDR1 SQVTM and CDR2 ANQGSEA come from the germline V gene. Trimming cost V 5 bases and J 2 bases; bases outside gene matches: 5. The CDR3 spans 13 residues. In nucleotides, the CDR3 is TGCAGCGTTCAAGGACAGGCCAACACTGAAGCTTTCTTT. Translated: CSVQGQANTEAFF. Filled out from reference TRBV29-1 and TRBJ1-1, the complete variable domain reads SAVISQKPSRDICQRGTSLTIQCQVDSQVTMMFWYRQQPGQSLTLIATANQGSEATYESGFVIDKFPISRPNLTFSTLTVSNMSPEDSSIYLCSVQGQANTEAFFGQGTRLTVV.